The present T cell receptor beta chain was sequenced within a study of shared clonotypes between healthy human individuals. Naive CD8 cells lacked CD45RO and underwent positive selection for CCR7, leaving out terminally differentiated effector memory CD45RA+ cells. V was cut by 5 bases and J by 6 bases, with 14 bases left in between. CDR1 and CDR2 from the germline V gene are LNHDA and SQIVND (reference sequence). The CDR3 consists of 13 residues. Clones were sequenced by immunoSEQ multiplex PCR, and TCRdb holds only the in-frame ones, with some missing. The data contain just over 2,000,000 clones, about 95% of them singletons.

This chain uses TRBV19 with TRBJ2-7, with a weak D call TRBD2 (7 bases). This sequence originates from a man younger than 35 in good health. The sequencing input was naive CD8+ T cells sorted from blood. The CDR3 loop is CASSRSAGAEQYF. Here the CDR3 DNA reads TGTGCCAGTAGTCGGTCGGCGGGGGCCGAGCAGTACTTC.